What follows are 4 T cell receptor beta chains derived from one specimen sequenced in a study of T cells in women clearing cervical HPV infection. The assay was immunoSEQ multiplex PCR, and TCRdb's table has in-frame clones only and misses some. This specimen shows around 19,000 clones; the ten leading clones hold 5% to 5.5%. The source material was blood buffy coat. The receptors were sampled from a woman aged 18 to 75 with a cervical HPV16 infection that either progressed to CIN3+ or cleared (not recorded which).

Points on this clone: The read stops 3 residues short of the end of the CDR3; the missing end is completed from the germline J gene. The chain recombines TRBV19 with TRBJ2-5, with D unclear. The CDR3 contains 13 residues. V lost 0 bases to trimming and J lost 2 bases, with 4 bases between them. Germline-derived CDR1 and CDR2 are LNHDA and SQIVND (reference sequence). The DNA read from the CDR3 is TGTGCCAGTAGTATAGACCGGCAAGAGACC. Translated: CASSIDRQET. The entire CDR3 reads CASSIDRQETQYF. Filled out from reference TRBV19 and TRBJ2-5, the complete variable domain reads DGGITQSPKYLFRKEGQNVTLSCEQNLNHDAMYWYRQDPGQGLRLIYYSQIVNDFQKGDIAEGYSVSREKKESFPLTVTSAQKNPTAFYLCASSIDRQETQYFGPGTRLLVL.

Of note for this clone: Sequencing ends 3 residues short of the CDR3 end; the germline J gene provides the rest. The gene calls are TRBV29-1 and TRBJ1-1, with D hard to call. The CDR3 covers 14 residues. Germline V gene lookup returns CDR1 SQVTM and CDR2 ANQGSEA. V lost 6 bases and J lost 3, with 17 bases in between. The CDR3 protein is CSVPRAIGDTEAFF. The covered CDR3 bases are TGCAGCGTCCCCCGGGCGATCGGGGACACTGAA.

With respect to this clone: The CDR3 is cut off 3 residues early in the read; its end comes from the germline J gene. The gene calls are TRBV20-1 and TRBJ1-2; no clear D gene. CDR1 is DFQATT and CDR2 is SNEGSKA in the germline V gene (reference sequence). CDR3 size: 13 residues. This CDR3 reads CSAPPGLTYDYTF. Incomplete CDR3 DNA: TGCAGTGCGCCCCCCGGCCTGACTTACGAC.

As to this clone: Read sequence stops 3 residues before the CDR3 end, and the germline J gene provides the missing end. The J gene is TRBJ2-3, the V gene TRBV14, with D tentatively TRBD2 (5 bases). Trimming stripped 5 bases from V and 1 base from J, with 10 bases between. The CDR3 has 14 residues. CDR1 is SGHDN and CDR2 is FVKESK in the germline V gene. The CDR3 sequence is CASSAARGTDTQYF. CDR3 DNA, as far as it was read: TGTGCCAGCAGCGCAGCGCGGGGCACAGATACG.